This record concerns one TCR beta chain sequence. Antigen: not known. V shed 3 bases and J shed 4 bases, with 15 bases lying between them. Germline assignment: CDR1 MDHEN and CDR2 SYDVKM. The CDR3 extends over 15 amino acids. This sample was taken from a study of blood T cells in healthy people across ages. The use of a sample-barcoded 5' primer and a J-beta primer mix characterized a second PCR of roughly 7 to 11 cycles. Each sample yielded at least 3 million CDR3-containing paired-end reads. Each CDR3 protein gets one entry after TCRdb re-called the 5' RACE reads with MiXCR. The sample yields hundreds of thousands of distinct CDR3 sequences, approximately 52% seen once. Study-level findings and limits: Strong correlation existed between TCR beta diversity and naive T cell percentage. Age brought a roughly linear fall in TCR beta diversity measured per million T cells. No conclusive comparison of naive versus antigen-experienced cells was possible with unsorted PBMCs.

This chain joins TRBV28 and TRBJ1-1; D remains unclear. This TCR came from a woman older than 75 in good health. Sequencing was done on a sample of blood. This CDR3 is CASSFRLEVGTEAFF. The CDR3 nucleotides read TGTGCCAGCAGTTTTCGATTGGAGGTAGGCACTGAAGCTTTCTTT.